Listed here is a single TCR beta chain. The V gene's germline CDR1 is SNHLY and CDR2 FYNNEI. V trimming: 4 bases; J trimming: 4 bases; junction bases outside the gene matches: 8. The length of the CDR3 is 16 residues. The source of the sample is a study of blood T cell repertoires in COVID-19. About the study: Acute-phase and convalescent COVID-19 samples originated in the United States, Italy and Spain. The cDNA or gDNA used as material had been derived from T cells, B-cell-depleted T cells, or PBMCs.

In the authors' workflow: Nucleated cell number was recorded as an estimate derived from reference gene primer amplification. Assay used: immunoSEQ multiplex PCR; TCRdb lists only in-frame clones, some missing. D and trimming were read from the DNA, whereas the V and J calls and clone size are those reported in that table. The table records around 620,000 clones, over 80% of them present only once. Sample: peripheral blood. The rearrangement uses TRBV2 and TRBJ2-7, with TRBD2 identical over 12 bases. The receptor was isolated from a woman younger than 30 with acute or convalescent COVID-19. This chain's CDR3 is CASSASLAGGPYEQYF. The DNA of the CDR3 is TGTGCCAGCAGTGCCTCTCTAGCGGGGGGGCCGTACGAGCAGTACTTC.